The rows below give T cell receptor beta chains drawn from one sample of a study of identical twins. TCRdb ran MiXCR on the 5' RACE reads and lists one entry per CDR3 protein. The sample has around 1.7 million distinct CDR3 sequences, about 31% seen once. The sample taken for sequencing was cord blood. The receptors derive from a newborn girl in good health. The CDR3 runs from the conserved cysteine through the conserved F or W. A D gene is named only where the DNA matches it firmly. Clone size, where shown, is once, few, many, or a class for clones that have expanded.

abundance	v_gene	j_gene	d_gene	CDR3aa	CDR3nt
few	TRBV11-2	TRBJ1-2	-	CASSADGGTNYGYTF	TGTGCCAGCAGCGCCGACGGGGGTACTAACTATGGCTACACCTTC
-	TRBV7-2	TRBJ2-5	-	CASSLTIIRKNFLNEQYF	TGTGCCAGCAGCTTAACGATAATCCGAAAAAATTTTTTAAATGAGCAGTACTTC
-	TRBV27	TRBJ2-7	-	CASKGFGGEQYF	TGTGCCAGCAAAGGTTTCGGAGGGGAGCAGTACTTC
-	TRBV29-1	TRBJ1-4	TRBD1	CSVALRQGGEKLFF	TGCAGCGTTGCCCTCCGACAGGGCGGGGAAAAACTGTTTTTT
-	TRBV20-1	TRBJ2-3	-	CSARERGRPADTQYF	TGCAGTGCTAGAGAGCGAGGAAGACCCGCAGATACGCAGTATTTT
-	TRBV15	TRBJ2-1	-	CATSGSGQVEQFF	TGTGCCACCAGCGGGTCAGGGCAGGTTGAGCAGTTCTTC
-	TRBV20-1	TRBJ2-7	-	CSARVTSVTYEQYF	TGCAGTGCTAGAGTTACTAGTGTTACCTACGAGCAGTACTTC
-	TRBV21-1	TRBJ2-1	-	CASSKVGGWGYNEQFF	TGTGCCAGCAGCAAAGTAGGAGGGTGGGGGTACAATGAGCAGTTCTTC
once	TRBV11-2	TRBJ2-7	-	CASSQRRGTLYEQYF	TGTGCCAGCAGTCAACGACGGGGGACCCTATACGAGCAGTACTTC
-	TRBV11-2	TRBJ2-1	TRBD2	CASRPGLAGGDEQFF	TGTGCCAGCAGGCCCGGACTAGCGGGGGGCGATGAGCAGTTCTTC
-	TRBV11-1	TRBJ2-1	TRBD2	CASSLYLRRGSSHEQFF	TGTGCCAGCAGCTTATATCTCAGGCGGGGGTCATCCCATGAGCAGTTCTTC
few	TRBV2	TRBJ2-1	TRBD2	CASSEGLASRYNEQFF	TGTGCCAGCAGTGAAGGACTAGCATCACGCTACAATGAGCAGTTCTTC
many	TRBV6-5	TRBJ2-1	-	CASRPGQGLAYNEQFF	TGTGCCAGCAGACCCGGACAGGGACTAGCTTACAATGAGCAGTTCTTC
few	TRBV12-5	TRBJ1-1	-	CASGLVITGSMNTEAFF	TGTGCTAGTGGTTTGGTAATAACAGGGTCGATGAACACTGAAGCTTTCTTT
-	TRBV10-3	TRBJ2-2	TRBD2	CAISELAGAGELFF	TGTGCCATCAGTGAACTAGCGGGGGCCGGGGAGCTGTTTTTT
-	TRBV10-3	TRBJ1-1	TRBD1	CAIRPGGPNTEAFF	TGTGCCATCAGGCCAGGGGGCCCTAACACTGAAGCTTTCTTT
-	TRBV3-1	TRBJ2-7	TRBD2	CASSLTSGSKYEQYF	TGTGCCAGCAGCTTGACTAGCGGGAGTAAGTACGAGCAGTACTTC
few	TRBV5-1	TRBJ2-1	-	CASSSGLTVYNEQFF	TGCGCCAGCAGCAGCGGTTTGACGGTCTACAATGAGCAGTTCTTC
-	TRBV10-1	TRBJ2-1	-	CAGSAGSFNEQFF	TGCGCCGGCAGTGCGGGGTCGTTCAATGAGCAGTTCTTC
-	TRBV11-3	TRBJ1-5	-	CASSLGDKGSNQPQHF	TGTGCCAGCAGCTTAGGGGACAAAGGTAGCAATCAGCCCCAGCATTTT
-	TRBV7-2	TRBJ2-7	TRBD2	CASSLVVGGAYEQYF	TGTGCCAGCAGCTTAGTAGTGGGAGGGGCCTACGAGCAGTACTTC
-	TRBV10-3	TRBJ1-1	-	CAISGMNTVAFF	TGTGCCATCAGTGGCATGAACACTGTAGCTTTCTTT